This T cell receptor (beta chain) comes out of a study of blood T cell repertoires in COVID-19. Across the whole study: COVID-19 samples from acute and convalescent phases originated in the United States, Italy and Spain.

As handled by the study authors: Reference gene primer amplification yielded estimated nucleated cell counts. The method was immunoSEQ multiplex PCR; TCRdb's version includes in-frame clones alone and lacks a portion of them. V and J calls and clone size follow that table, whereas D and trimming were derived from the DNA. In the table there are 100,000 to 120,000 clones, roughly 80% of which are singletons. Germline assignment: CDR1 MNHEY and CDR2 SVGAGI. V trimming: 7 bases; J trimming: 2 bases; junction bases outside the gene matches: 8. The CDR3 is 15 amino acids. Specimen: peripheral blood. The sequence was collected from a woman in her 70s with acute or convalescent COVID-19. This chain links TRBV6-5 with TRBJ1-2, with TRBD1 matching 9 bases. CDR3 nucleotides: TGTGCCAGCATCTCCGTGGGACAGGGCAACTATGGCTACACCTTC. Its translation is CASISVGQGNYGYTF.